These 9 T cell receptor beta chains were sequenced from one sample in a study of memory B cells and T cells in multiple sclerosis. CFSE-dim autoproliferating and CFSE-high non-proliferating T cells from unstimulated culture were sequenced separately. Cultures began with about 4.6x10^7 CFSE-labeled PBMCs, unstimulated for six to seven days, with replicate wells pooled. The antigens these receptors bind are not known. TCRdb's copy holds only in-frame clones and misses some; the assay was immunoSEQ multiplex PCR. The repertoire holds around 50,000 clones, with roughly four fifths as singletons. Sequencing input: PBMCs from blood kept in culture. These receptors originate from a human donor with multiple sclerosis.

The chain is built from TRBV10-1 and TRBJ2-2; tentative D call: TRBD2 (6 bases). Germline loops: CDR1 WNHNN, CDR2 SYGVQD (reference sequence). V was clipped by 11 bases and J by 0 bases, with 16 bases between them. This CDR3 has 15 amino acids. CDR3 nucleotide sequence: TGCGCCGGATCTCCCGGGACTCCGAACACCGGGGAGCTGTTTTTT. This gives the protein CAGSPGTPNTGELFF.

The V gene is TRBV7-8, the J gene TRBJ2-5; TRBD2 aligns across 7 bases. CDR3 length: 16 residues. V lost 5 bases to trimming and J lost 3 bases; unmatched junction nucleotides: 12. Germline CDR1 reads SGHVS; CDR2 reads FQNEAQ. CDR3 residues: CASSPLRRGLKETQYF. CDR3 DNA sequence: TGTGCCAGCAGCCCGCTCAGGCGGGGGTTAAAAGAGACCCAGTACTTC.

The rearrangement uses TRBV4-3 and TRBJ2-1, with D possibly matching TRBD1 (6 bases). Trimming shortened V by 3 bases and J by 7 bases, and 19 bases separated the two germline ends. Germline CDR1 reads LGHNA; CDR2 reads YSLEER. This CDR3 has 16 residues. Here the CDR3 DNA reads TGCGCCAGCAGCCACCTCCCAGGGGACGGTGGAAATGAGCAGTTCTTC. As protein: CASSHLPGDGGNEQFF.

V and J are TRBV10-3 and TRBJ1-1; D remains ambiguous. This CDR3 contains 14 residues. Trimming left V 4 bases short and J 0 bases short, with 9 bases between. Germline V gene data show CDR1 as ENHRY and CDR2 as SYGVKD. The CDR3: CAISASVMNTEAFF. DNA of the CDR3: TGTGCCATCAGTGCCTCCGTTATGAACACTGAAGCTTTCTTT.

The gene calls are TRBV15 and TRBJ2-5; 13 nucleotides align to TRBD2. Germline CDR1 reads LNHNV; CDR2 reads YYDKDF (reference sequence). Germline trimming cut 1 base from V and 2 bases from J; bases unmatched to any gene: 4. The length of the CDR3 is 17 residues. The CDR3 here is CATSRAPGLAGQETQYF. The CDR3 region has the DNA TGTGCCACCAGCAGAGCCCCGGGACTAGCGGGGCAAGAGACCCAGTACTTC.

The chain links TRBV27 to TRBJ2-7; 7 nucleotides align to TRBD2. V lost 4 bases and J lost 6; bases outside the gene matches: 9. CDR3 size: 14 residues. Germline assignment: CDR1 MNHEY and CDR2 SMNVEV (reference sequence). CDR3 coding DNA: TGTGCCAGCAGTTGTTTGGGGGGGGGTTGCGAGCAGTACTTC. Its translation is CASSCLGGGCEQYF.

This clone occurred a few times. The chain joins TRBV19 to TRBJ2-3; D remains unclear. Germline loops: CDR1 LNHDA, CDR2 SQIVND (reference sequence). V shed 3 bases and J shed 1 base, with 8 bases lying between them. The CDR3 has 14 amino acids. CDR3 sequence reads: CASSIRARTDTQYF. The CDR3 DNA is TGTGCCAGTAGTATCCGTGCGCGCACAGATACGCAGTATTTT.

This clone has more than one count but fewer than ten. CDR3 DNA sequence: TGTGCCAGCAGGTGGGCCGTAGGGGTGGGGAACACTGAAGCTTTCTTT. This codes for CASRWAVGVGNTEAFF. This sequence joins TRBV4-2 and TRBJ1-1; the D gene is possibly TRBD1 (5 bases). Germline CDR1 is LGHNA and CDR2 is YNFKEQ. This CDR3 has 16 amino acids. Between the trimmed V and J ends, which lost 6 bases and 1 base, there was a span of 18 bases.

The chain links TRBV5-4 to TRBJ2-1; D is unresolved. This CDR3 region has 15 residues. Per the germline V gene, CDR1 is SGHNT and CDR2 is YYREEE (reference sequence). V shed 0 bases and J shed 3 bases, with 10 bases lying between them. CDR3 in amino acids: CASSLASAVYNEQFF. Here the CDR3 DNA reads TGTGCCAGCAGCTTGGCCAGCGCGGTCTACAATGAGCAGTTCTTC. Full variable domain (missing parts from reference TRBV5-4 and TRBJ2-1): ETGVTQSPTHLIKTRGQQVTLRCSSQSGHNTVSWYQQALGQGPQFIFQYYREEENGRGNFPPRFSGLQFPNYSSELNVNALELDDSALYLCASSLASAVYNEQFFGPGTRLTVL.